This TCR beta chain comes out of a study of shared clonotypes between healthy human individuals. Produced via immunoSEQ multiplex PCR; TCRdb's table is partial and in-frame only. The sample lists roughly 700,000 clones, approximately 79% occurring once. V was clipped by 3 bases and J by 12 bases, with 10 bases between them. The CDR3 spans 11 residues. Germline CDR1 is SGHRS and CDR2 is YFSETQ. All donors qualified as healthy HIV-negative adults and had experienced no recent acute infections or vaccinations. The TCR was taken from a woman aged 25 to 45 in good health. The chain links TRBV5-1 to TRBJ2-1, with D perhaps TRBD2 (6 bases). Sequenced sample: memory CD4+ T cells sorted from blood. Subset denoted: CD45RA-negative fraction. The DNA for the CDR3 is TGCGCCAGCAGCTCGGGGGAGGCGCAGTTCTTC. Amino acids: CASSSGEAQFF.